The clone carrying this TCR beta chain was detected only a few times. This sample is part of a study of blood T cell repertoires in COVID-19. Study in general: The United States, Italy and Spain were the sources of the acute and convalescent COVID-19 samples. The cDNA or gDNA used as material had been derived from T cells, B-cell-depleted T cells, or PBMCs.

Sequenced by immunoSEQ multiplex PCR; TCRdb stores in-frame clones only, minus some. Among roughly 140,000 clones listed, roughly 85% were seen once. The receptor's source is a man in his 70s with acute or convalescent COVID-19. The sequencing input was peripheral blood.

CDR3 sequence (DNA): TGTGCCAGCAGTGAATACAGGGGCACCGGGGAGCTGTTTTTT. This translates into CASSEYRGTGELFF. The gene calls are TRBV25-1 and TRBJ2-2; a weak D match, TRBD1 (6 bases). The V end was cut by 0 bases, the J end by 4 bases, with 6 bases between. This CDR3 has 14 amino acids. From germline, CDR1 is MGHDK and CDR2 SYGVNS.